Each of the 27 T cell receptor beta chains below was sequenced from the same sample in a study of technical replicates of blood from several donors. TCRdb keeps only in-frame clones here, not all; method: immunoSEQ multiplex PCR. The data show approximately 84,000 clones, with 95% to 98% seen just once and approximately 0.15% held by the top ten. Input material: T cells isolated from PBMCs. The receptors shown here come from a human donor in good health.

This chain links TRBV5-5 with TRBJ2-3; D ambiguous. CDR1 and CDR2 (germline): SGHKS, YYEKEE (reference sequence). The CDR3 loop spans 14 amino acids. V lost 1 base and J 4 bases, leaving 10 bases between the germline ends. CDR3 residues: CASSLSRAADTQYF. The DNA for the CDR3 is TGTGCCAGCAGCTTGTCGAGAGCTGCAGATACGCAGTATTTT.

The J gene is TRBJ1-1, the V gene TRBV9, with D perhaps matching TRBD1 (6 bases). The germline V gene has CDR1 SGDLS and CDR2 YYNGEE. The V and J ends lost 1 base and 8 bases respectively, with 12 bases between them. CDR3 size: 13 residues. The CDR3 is CASSVTPGEEAFF. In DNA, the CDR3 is TGTGCCAGCAGCGTAACCCCAGGGGAGGAAGCTTTCTTT. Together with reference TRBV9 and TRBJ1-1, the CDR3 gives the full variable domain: DSGVTQTPKHLITATGQRVTLRCSPRSGDLSVYWYQQSLDQGLQFLIQYYNGEERAKGNILERFSAQQFPDLHSELNLSSLELGDSALYFCASSVTPGEEAFFGQGTRLTVV.

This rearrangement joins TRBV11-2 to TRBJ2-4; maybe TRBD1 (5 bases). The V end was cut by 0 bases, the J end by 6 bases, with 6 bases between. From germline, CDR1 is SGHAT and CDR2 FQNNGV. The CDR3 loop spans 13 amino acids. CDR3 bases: TGTGCCAGCAGCTTAGAAAGGGGAAACATTCAGTACTTC. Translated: CASSLERGNIQYF.

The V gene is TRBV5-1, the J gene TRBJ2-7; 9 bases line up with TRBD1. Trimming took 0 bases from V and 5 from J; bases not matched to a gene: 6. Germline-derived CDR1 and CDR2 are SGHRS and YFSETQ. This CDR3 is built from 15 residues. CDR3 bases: TGCGCCAGCAGCTTGGTCGGGACAGGGCCCCACGAGCAGTACTTC. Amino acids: CASSLVGTGPHEQYF.

The CDR3 DNA is TGTGCCAGCGGGCCGGGAGGGCCGTCTAGGGAGCAGTTCTTC. It translates to CASGPGGPSREQFF. The rearrangement uses TRBV7-2 and TRBJ2-1, with 8 positions matching TRBD2. Germline trimming cut 8 bases from V and 10 bases from J; bases unmatched to any gene: 13. The CDR3 is 14 residues long. The germline V gene has CDR1 SGHTA and CDR2 FQGNSA.

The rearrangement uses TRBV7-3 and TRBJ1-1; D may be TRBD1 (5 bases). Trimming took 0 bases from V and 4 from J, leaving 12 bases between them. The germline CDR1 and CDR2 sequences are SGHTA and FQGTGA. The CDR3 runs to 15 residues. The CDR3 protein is CASSLTLSTGTEAFF. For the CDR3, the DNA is TGTGCCAGCAGCTTAACGTTAAGTACAGGCACTGAAGCTTTCTTT.

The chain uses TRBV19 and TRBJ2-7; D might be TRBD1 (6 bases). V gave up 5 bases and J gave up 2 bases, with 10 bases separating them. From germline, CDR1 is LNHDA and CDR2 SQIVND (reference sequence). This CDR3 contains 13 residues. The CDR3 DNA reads TGTGCCAGTAGTCGGGACACTACCTACGAGCAGTACTTC. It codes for CASSRDTTYEQYF.

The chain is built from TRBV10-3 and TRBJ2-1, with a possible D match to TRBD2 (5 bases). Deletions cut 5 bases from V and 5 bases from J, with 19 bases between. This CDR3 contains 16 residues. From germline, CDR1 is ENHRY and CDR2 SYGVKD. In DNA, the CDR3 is TGTGCCATCAGTAAGCTAACTAGTCATGCGGACAATGAGCAGTTCTTC. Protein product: CAISKLTSHADNEQFF.

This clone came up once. CDR3 in DNA: TGTGCCAGCAGCCCAAGACAGGTGGATGAAAAACTGTTTTTT. Translating it yields CASSPRQVDEKLFF. V gene TRBV9 combines with J gene TRBJ1-4; tentative D call: TRBD1 (6 bases). The V gene lost 4 bases and the J gene lost 6 bases, with 13 bases spanning the gap. Germline values: CDR1 SGDLS, CDR2 YYNGEE. CDR3 length equals 14 residues.

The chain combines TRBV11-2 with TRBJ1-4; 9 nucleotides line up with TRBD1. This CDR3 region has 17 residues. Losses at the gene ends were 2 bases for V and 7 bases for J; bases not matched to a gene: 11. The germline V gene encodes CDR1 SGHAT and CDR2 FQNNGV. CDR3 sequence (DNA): TGTGCCAGCAGCTTAAAGGCGGGGACAGGGAAATTTGAAAAACTGTTTTTT. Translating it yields CASSLKAGTGKFEKLFF.

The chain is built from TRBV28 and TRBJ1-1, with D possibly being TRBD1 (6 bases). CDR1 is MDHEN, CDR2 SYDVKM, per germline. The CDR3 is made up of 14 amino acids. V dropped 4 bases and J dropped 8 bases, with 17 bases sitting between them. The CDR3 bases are TGTGCCAGCAGTTCACCGGGACAACAAGTAGAAGCTTTCTTT. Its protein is CASSSPGQQVEAFF.

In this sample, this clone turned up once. Here the CDR3 DNA reads TGTGCCAGCAGTGCCAGGGCTAGGACCTACGAGCAGTACTTC. Translating gives CASSARARTYEQYF. The chain uses TRBV25-1 and TRBJ2-7, with D possibly matching TRBD1 (5 bases). Trimming shortened V by 4 bases and J by 2 bases, and 12 bases separated the two germline ends. Per germline, CDR1 MGHDK and CDR2 SYGVNS. CDR3 size: 14 residues.

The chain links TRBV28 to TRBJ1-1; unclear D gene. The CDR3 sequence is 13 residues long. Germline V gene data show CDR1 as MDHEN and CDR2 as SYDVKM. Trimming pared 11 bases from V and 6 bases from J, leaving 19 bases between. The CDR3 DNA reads TGTGCCGGCCGGGAAGGCGTATCTTCTGAAGCTTTCTTT. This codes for CAGREGVSSEAFF.

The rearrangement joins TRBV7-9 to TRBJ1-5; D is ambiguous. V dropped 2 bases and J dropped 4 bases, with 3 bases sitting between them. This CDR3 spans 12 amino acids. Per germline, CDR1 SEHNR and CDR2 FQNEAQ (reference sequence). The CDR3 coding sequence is TGTGCCAGCAGCTTACAGAATCAGCCCCAGCATTTT. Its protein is CASSLQNQPQHF.

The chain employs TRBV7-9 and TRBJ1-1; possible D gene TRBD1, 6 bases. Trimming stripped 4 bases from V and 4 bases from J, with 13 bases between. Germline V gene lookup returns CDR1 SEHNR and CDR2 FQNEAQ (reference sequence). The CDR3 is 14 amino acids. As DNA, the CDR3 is TGTGCCAGCAGCTGGACAGAAAGGGGCACTGAAGCTTTCTTT. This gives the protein CASSWTERGTEAFF.

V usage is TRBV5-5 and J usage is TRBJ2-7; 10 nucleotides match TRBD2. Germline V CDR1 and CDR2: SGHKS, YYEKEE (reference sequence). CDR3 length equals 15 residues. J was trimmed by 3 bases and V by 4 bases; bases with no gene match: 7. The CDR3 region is CASSRTSGNFYEQYF. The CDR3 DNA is TGTGCCAGCAGCAGGACTAGCGGAAACTTCTACGAGCAGTACTTC. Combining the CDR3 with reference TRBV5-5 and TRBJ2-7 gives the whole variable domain DAGVTQSPTHLIKTRGQQVTLRCSPISGHKSVSWYQQVLGQGPQFIFQYYEKEERGRGNFPDRFSARQFPNYSSELNVNALLLGDSALYLCASSRTSGNFYEQYFGPGTRLTVT.

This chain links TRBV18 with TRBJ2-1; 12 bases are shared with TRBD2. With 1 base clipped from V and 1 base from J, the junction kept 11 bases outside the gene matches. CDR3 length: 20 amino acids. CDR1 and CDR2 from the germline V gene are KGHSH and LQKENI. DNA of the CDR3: TGTGCCAGCTCACCACTGCTCGACCTAGCGGGGGGGCAATCCTACAATGAGCAGTTCTTC. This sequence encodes CASSPLLDLAGGQSYNEQFF.

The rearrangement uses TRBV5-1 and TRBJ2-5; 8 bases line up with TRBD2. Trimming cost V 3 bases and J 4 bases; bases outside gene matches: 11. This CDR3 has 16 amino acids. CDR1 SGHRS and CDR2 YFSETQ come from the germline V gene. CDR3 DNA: TGCGCCAGCAGCTCGGGACTAGTTAGAATAGTAGAGACCCAGTACTTC. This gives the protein CASSSGLVRIVETQYF. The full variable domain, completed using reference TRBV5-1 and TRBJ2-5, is KAGVTQTPRYLIKTRGQQVTLSCSPISGHRSVSWYQQTPGQGLQFLFEYFSETQRNKGNFPGRFSGRQFSNSRSEMNVSTLELGDSALYLCASSSGLVRIVETQYFGPGTRLLVL.

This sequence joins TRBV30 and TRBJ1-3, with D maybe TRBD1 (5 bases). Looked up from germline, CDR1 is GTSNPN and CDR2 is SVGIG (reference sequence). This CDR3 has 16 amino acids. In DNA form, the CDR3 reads TGTGCATTCGGGGGGAGGGGAAGGTGGACTGGAAACACCATATATTTT. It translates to CAFGGRGRWTGNTIYF.

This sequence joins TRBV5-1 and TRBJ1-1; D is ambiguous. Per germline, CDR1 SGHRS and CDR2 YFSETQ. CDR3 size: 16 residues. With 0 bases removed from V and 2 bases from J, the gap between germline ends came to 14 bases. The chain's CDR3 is CASSLAPLGFNTEAFF. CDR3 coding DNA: TGCGCCAGCAGCTTGGCGCCTCTCGGGTTCAACACTGAAGCTTTCTTT. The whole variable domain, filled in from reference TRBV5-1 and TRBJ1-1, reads KAGVTQTPRYLIKTRGQQVTLSCSPISGHRSVSWYQQTPGQGLQFLFEYFSETQRNKGNFPGRFSGRQFSNSRSEMNVSTLELGDSALYLCASSLAPLGFNTEAFFGQGTRLTVV.

CDR3 nucleotides: TGTGCCAGCAGCCTAGAAAGGTATCAACAGACCCCACGGCCCCAGCATTTT. Translated, it gives CASSLERYQQTPRPQHF. The chain employs TRBV9 and TRBJ1-5; D unresolved. CDR3 size: 17 residues. With 4 bases removed from V and 9 bases from J, the gap between germline ends came to 26 bases. CDR1 is SGDLS, CDR2 YYNGEE, per germline. Full variable domain (missing parts from reference TRBV9 and TRBJ1-5): DSGVTQTPKHLITATGQRVTLRCSPRSGDLSVYWYQQSLDQGLQFLIQYYNGEERAKGNILERFSAQQFPDLHSELNLSSLELGDSALYFCASSLERYQQTPRPQHFGDGTRLSIL.

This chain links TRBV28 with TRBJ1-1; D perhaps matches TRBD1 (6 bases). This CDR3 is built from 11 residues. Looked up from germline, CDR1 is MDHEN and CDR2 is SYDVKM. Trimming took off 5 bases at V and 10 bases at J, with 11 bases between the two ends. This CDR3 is CASSRIRGAFF. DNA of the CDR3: TGTGCCAGCAGTAGGATCAGGGGAGCTTTCTTT.

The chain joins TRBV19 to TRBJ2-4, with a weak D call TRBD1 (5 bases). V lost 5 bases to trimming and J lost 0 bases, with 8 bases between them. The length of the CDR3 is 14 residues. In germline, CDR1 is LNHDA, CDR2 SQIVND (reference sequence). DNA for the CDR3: TGTGCCAGTAGTCAGACAGAAGCCAAAAACATTCAGTACTTC. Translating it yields CASSQTEAKNIQYF.

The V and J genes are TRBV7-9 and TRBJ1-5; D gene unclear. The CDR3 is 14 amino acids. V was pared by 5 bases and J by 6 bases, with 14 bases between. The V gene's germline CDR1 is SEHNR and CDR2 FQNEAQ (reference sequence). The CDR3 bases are TGTGCCAGCAGCGATAGAGAAGAGATTCAGCCCCAGCATTTT. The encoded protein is CASSDREEIQPQHF.

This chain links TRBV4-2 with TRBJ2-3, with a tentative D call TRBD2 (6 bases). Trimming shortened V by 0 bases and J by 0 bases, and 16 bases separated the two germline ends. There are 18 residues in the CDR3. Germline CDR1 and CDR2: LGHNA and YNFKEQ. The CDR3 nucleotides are TGTGCCAGCAGCCAAGAAAATGTTGGCGGGGCTAGCACAGATACGCAGTATTTT. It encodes CASSQENVGGASTDTQYF.

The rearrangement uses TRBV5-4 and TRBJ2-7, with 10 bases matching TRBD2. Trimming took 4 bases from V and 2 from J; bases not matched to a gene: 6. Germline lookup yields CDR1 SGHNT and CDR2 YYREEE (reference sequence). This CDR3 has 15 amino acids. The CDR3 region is CASSNKREGTYEQYF. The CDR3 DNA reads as TGTGCCAGCAGCAACAAGCGGGAGGGCACCTACGAGCAGTACTTC.

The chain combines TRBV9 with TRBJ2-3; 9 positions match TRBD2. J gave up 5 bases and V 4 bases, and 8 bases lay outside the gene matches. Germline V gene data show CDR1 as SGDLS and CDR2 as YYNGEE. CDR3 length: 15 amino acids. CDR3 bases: TGTGCCAGCAGCTCCTGGGGTAGCGGGGGAGATACGCAGTATTTT. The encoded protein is CASSSWGSGGDTQYF.